The entry below describes one T cell receptor beta chain. Germline CDR1 KGHDR, CDR2 SFDVKD. The CDR3 contains 13 residues. V lost 4 bases and J lost 0, with 3 bases in between. Sequenced by immunoSEQ multiplex PCR; TCRdb stores in-frame clones only, minus some. The data contain under 55,000 clones, about 92% of them singletons. The sequence was collected from a man aged 35 to 55 with rheumatoid arthritis. V and J are TRBV24-1 and TRBJ2-1; no clear D. The sample taken for sequencing was PBMCs. The CDR3, as DNA: TGTGCCACCAGTGAGAGCTCCTACAATGAGCAGTTCTTC. Protein sequence: CATSESSYNEQFF.